This T cell receptor (beta chain) was captured in a study of shared clonotypes between healthy human individuals. Replicate PCRs from sorted subsets contained 200 ng DNA, which is around 30,000 T cell genomes. Sequencing used immunoSEQ multiplex PCR; TCRdb keeps in-frame clones, though not all of them. The top ten clones hold around 24% of a sample with about 870,000 clones, about 92% of them seen once. CD8 cells regarded as naive lacked CD45RO, were positively chosen for CCR7, and omitted terminally differentiated effector memory CD45RA+ cells. Trimming took 6 bases from V and 0 from J; bases not matched to a gene: 4. The CDR3 runs 14 residues. Germline V CDR1 and CDR2: SGHDT, YYEEEE. General study points: With several donors compared, 4.5% to 6.5% of naive CD4 clonotypes were shared. The rarefaction results pointed to incomplete sorted-subset sequencing despite large depth.

In regard to this clone: Its target is not known.

Sequenced input: naive CD8+ T cells sorted from blood. The J gene is TRBJ2-7, the V gene TRBV5-6; 9 positions agree with TRBD2. This receptor was taken from a man under 40 in good health. Written as DNA, the CDR3 is TGTGCCAGCACCACTAGCGGGTCCTCCTACGAGCAGTACTTC. Translated: CASTTSGSSYEQYF.